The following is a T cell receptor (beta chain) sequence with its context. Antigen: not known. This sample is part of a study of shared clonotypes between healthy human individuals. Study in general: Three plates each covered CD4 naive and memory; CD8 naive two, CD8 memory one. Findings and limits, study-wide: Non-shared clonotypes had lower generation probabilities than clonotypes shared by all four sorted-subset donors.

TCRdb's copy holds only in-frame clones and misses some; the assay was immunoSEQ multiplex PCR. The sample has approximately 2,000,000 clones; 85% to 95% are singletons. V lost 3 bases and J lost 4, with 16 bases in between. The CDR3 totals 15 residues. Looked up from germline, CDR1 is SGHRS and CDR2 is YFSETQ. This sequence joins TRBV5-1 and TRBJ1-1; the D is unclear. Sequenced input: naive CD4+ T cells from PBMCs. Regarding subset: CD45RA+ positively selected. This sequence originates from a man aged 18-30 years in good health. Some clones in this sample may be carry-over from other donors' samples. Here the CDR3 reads CASSSGFLLSTEAFF. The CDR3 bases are TGCGCCAGCAGCTCGGGTTTTCTCCTGTCCACTGAAGCTTTCTTT.